Below, 22 T cell receptor beta chains from the same sample are listed, as sequenced in a study of blood T cell repertoires in COVID-19. Some clones are missing from TCRdb's copy, which holds only in-frame ones; the method was immunoSEQ multiplex PCR. The sample yields 200,000 or so clones, roughly 90% seen once. The sequenced sample consisted of peripheral blood. These receptors were obtained from a woman aged 55 to 70 with acute or convalescent COVID-19.

The CDR3 DNA reads as TGTGCCAGCAGCATGGACAGGGTGAATGGCTACACCTTC. Amino acids: CASSMDRVNGYTF. The J gene is TRBJ1-2, the V gene TRBV11-2, with 8 bases fitting TRBD1. This CDR3 has 13 amino acids. V was clipped by 5 bases and J by 6 bases; unmatched bases: 5. Germline values: CDR1 SGHAT, CDR2 FQNNGV.

The chain joins TRBV25-1 to TRBJ1-4; perhaps TRBD1 as D (5 bases). The CDR3 contains 17 residues. V lost 1 base and J lost 0, with 12 bases in between. Germline loops: CDR1 MGHDK, CDR2 SYGVNS. CDR3 in amino acids: CASSEWGGFSTNEKLFF. As DNA, the CDR3 is TGTGCCAGCAGTGAATGGGGGGGGTTTTCAACTAATGAAAAACTGTTTTTT.

This chain links TRBV7-2 with TRBJ1-3, with D maybe TRBD1 (5 bases). Trimming shortened V by 6 bases and J by 8 bases, and 23 bases separated the two germline ends. Germline values: CDR1 SGHTA, CDR2 FQGNSA. The CDR3 runs to 16 residues. The DNA of the CDR3 is TGTGCCAGCAGTTCTCCGGGGGAGGCCTTAGTCCACACCATATATTTT. Amino acid sequence: CASSSPGEALVHTIYF.

The chain carries TRBV4-2 and TRBJ2-7, with a possible D match to TRBD2 (6 bases). This CDR3 is 13 amino acids long. V dropped 5 bases and J dropped 4 bases, with 12 bases sitting between them. Germline V CDR1 and CDR2: LGHNA, YNFKEQ. CDR3 amino acids: CASSRVGRYEQYF. CDR3 coding DNA: TGTGCCAGCAGCAGGGTCGGGAGATACGAGCAGTACTTC.

V usage is TRBV28 and J usage is TRBJ2-4; no firm D call. The CDR3 runs 14 residues. Germline assignment: CDR1 MDHEN and CDR2 SYDVKM. V was cut by 6 bases and J by 0 bases, with 9 bases left in between. The DNA for the CDR3 is TGTGCCAGCAGGCTAAGAGAAGCCAAAAACATTCAGTACTTC. Its translation is CASRLREAKNIQYF.

The chain employs TRBV2 and TRBJ2-1; 11 bases map to TRBD2. CDR3 length equals 15 residues. J lost 7 bases, V lost 5 bases, and 7 bases had no gene match. Germline CDR1 reads SNHLY; CDR2 reads FYNNEI. The CDR3 coding sequence is TGTGCCAGCAGTCGGAGGGGACTAGCGGTTAATGAGCAGTTCTTC. The encoded protein is CASSRRGLAVNEQFF. The full variable domain, in which reference TRBV2 and TRBJ2-1 provide the parts outside the CDR3, is EPEVTQTPSHQVTQMGQEVILRCVPISNHLYFYWYRQILGQKVEFLVSFYNNEISEKSEIFDDQFSVERPDGSNFTLKIRSTKLEDSAMYFCASSRRGLAVNEQFFGPGTRLTVL.

This chain uses TRBV5-1 with TRBJ2-5, with 13 bases matching TRBD2. CDR1 and CDR2 (germline): SGHRS, YFSETQ. The CDR3 totals 17 residues. After removal of 3 bases from V and 3 bases from J, the junction contained 8 bases not matched to a gene. The CDR3 protein is CASSSQTSGGPKETQYF. The CDR3 coding sequence is TGCGCCAGCAGCTCCCAGACTAGCGGGGGGCCTAAAGAGACCCAGTACTTC.

CDR3 in DNA: TGTGCCACCAGTGAAGCGACAGGCATGGGGACCGGGGAGCTGTTTTTT. Amino acid sequence: CATSEATGMGTGELFF. This chain links TRBV24-1 with TRBJ2-2; TRBD1 might be the D (6 bases). The CDR3 has 16 residues. V was shortened by 4 bases and J by 5 bases, with 16 bases between the two germline ends. Looked up from germline, CDR1 is KGHDR and CDR2 is SFDVKD.

This clone was observed a handful of times. This rearrangement joins TRBV13 to TRBJ1-6; D possibly corresponds to TRBD1 (5 bases). The ends were cut back, 5 bases at V and 7 bases at J, with 18 bases in the middle. The CDR3 is 16 residues long. From germline, CDR1 is PRHDT and CDR2 FYEKMQ (reference sequence). In nucleotides, the CDR3 is TGTGCCAGCAGCGATGCAGGGTCCTCCGGGAATTCACCCCTCCACTTT. Its translation is CASSDAGSSGNSPLHF. Supplemented by reference TRBV13 and TRBJ1-6, the full variable domain reads AAGVIQSPRHLIKEKRETATLKCYPIPRHDTVYWYQQGPGQDPQFLISFYEKMQSDKGSIPDRFSAQQFSDYHSELNMSSLELGDSALYFCASSDAGSSGNSPLHFGNGTRLTVT.

This chain joins TRBV28 and TRBJ1-5; the match to TRBD1 covers 7 bases. Trimming removed 2 bases from V and 6 bases from J; junction bases left unmatched: 7. The CDR3 has 15 amino acids. CDR1 and CDR2 (germline): MDHEN, SYDVKM. The CDR3, as DNA: TGTGCCAGCAGTTTACCCGACAGGGTTAGTCAGCCCCAGCATTTT. Protein sequence: CASSLPDRVSQPQHF.

The chain carries TRBV19 and TRBJ1-3, with D tentatively TRBD1 (6 bases). The CDR3 is 18 residues long. V lost 6 bases to trimming and J lost 0 bases, with 21 bases between them. The germline V gene has CDR1 LNHDA and CDR2 SQIVND (reference sequence). CDR3 sequence reads: CASSMRGLRQASGNTIYF. CDR3 coding DNA: TGTGCCAGTAGCATGAGGGGCCTGAGACAGGCCTCTGGAAACACCATATATTTT.

V and J are TRBV2 and TRBJ2-7, with D perhaps TRBD1 (5 bases). CDR1 and CDR2 from the germline V gene are SNHLY and FYNNEI. The CDR3 is made up of 14 amino acids. V lost 2 bases, J lost 1 base, and 9 bases lay in between. The DNA for the CDR3 is TGTGCCAGCAGTGAACAGGGCTCATCCTACGAGCAGTACTTC. Amino acid sequence: CASSEQGSSYEQYF.

This chain uses TRBV11-2 with TRBJ1-1; D uncertain. The germline V and J ends were trimmed by 3 bases and 4 bases, with 12 bases remaining between them. Per germline, CDR1 SGHAT and CDR2 FQNNGV. This CDR3 has 14 residues. The CDR3 protein is CASSFTAASTEAFF. For the CDR3, the DNA is TGTGCCAGCAGCTTTACTGCCGCTAGCACTGAAGCTTTCTTT.

The chain is built from TRBV3-1 (or the pseudogene TRBV3-2) and TRBJ1-3; no firm D call. The CDR3 is 15 amino acids. The ends were cut back, 4 bases at V and 4 bases at J, with 14 bases in the middle. CDR1 is LGHDT and CDR2 is YNNKEL in the germline V gene (reference sequence). The CDR3 reads CASSLPSVSGNTIYF. CDR3 coding DNA: TGTGCCAGCAGCCTTCCCTCTGTTAGCGGAAACACCATATATTTT.

The chain combines TRBV7-2 with TRBJ2-1; 9 bases fit TRBD1. Germline V gives CDR1 SGHTA, CDR2 FQGNSA. The CDR3 runs to 16 residues. V lost 0 bases and J lost 7; bases outside the gene matches: 7. CDR3 in amino acids: CASSLATGTGMNEQFF. The DNA for the CDR3 is TGTGCCAGCAGCTTAGCAACCGGGACAGGGATGAATGAGCAGTTCTTC.

The gene calls are TRBV6-5 and TRBJ1-2; D call uncertain. CDR1 and CDR2 from the germline V gene are MNHEY and SVGAGI. CDR3 length equals 13 residues. The V and J ends lost 6 bases and 0 bases respectively, with 8 bases between them. CDR3 region: CASRTLANYGYTF. For the CDR3, the DNA is TGTGCCAGCAGGACATTAGCTAACTATGGCTACACCTTC.

This clone appeared once. The chain carries TRBV11-1 and TRBJ1-2; 9 bases are shared with TRBD1. Germline CDR1 SGHAT, CDR2 FQDESV (reference sequence). The CDR3 extends over 13 amino acids. V lost 1 base and J lost 7; bases outside the gene matches: 1. CDR3: CASSLEDRGGYTF. The DNA for the CDR3 is TGTGCCAGCAGCTTAGAGGACAGGGGTGGCTACACCTTC.

The rearrangement links TRBV3-1 (or the pseudogene TRBV3-2) to TRBJ2-2; 9 nucleotides line up with TRBD1. Losses at the gene ends were 4 bases for V and 4 bases for J; bases not matched to a gene: 7. Germline CDR1 reads LGHDT; CDR2 reads YNNKEL (reference sequence). This CDR3 comprises 16 residues. Here the CDR3 DNA reads TGTGCCAGCAGCCTGGACAGGGGCATACGCACCGGGGAGCTGTTTTTT. Its translation is CASSLDRGIRTGELFF.

The chain is built from TRBV27 and TRBJ1-5, with D possibly being TRBD1 (6 bases). Per the germline V gene, CDR1 is MNHEY and CDR2 is SMNVEV (reference sequence). The CDR3 consists of 17 residues. The V end was cut by 1 base, the J end by 2 bases, with 15 bases between. The DNA of the CDR3 is TGTGCCAGCAGTTTATTAGCAGGGGCCGGTGGCAATCAGCCCCAGCATTTT. Translated, it gives CASSLLAGAGGNQPQHF.

This chain uses TRBV5-1 with TRBJ1-1; 8 positions agree with TRBD1. The CDR3 is 14 amino acids. Germline CDR1 is SGHRS and CDR2 is YFSETQ. After removal of 4 bases from V and 1 base from J, the junction contained 3 bases not matched to a gene. The CDR3 sequence: CASSPGQGNTEAFF. The CDR3 DNA follows: TGCGCCAGCAGCCCCGGACAGGGGAACACTGAAGCTTTCTTT.

The genes are TRBV7-2 and TRBJ2-7; 10 bases are shared with TRBD2. The CDR3 loop spans 14 amino acids. V lost 5 bases and J lost 4; bases outside the gene matches: 5. CDR1 SGHTA and CDR2 FQGNSA come from the germline V gene. The chain's CDR3 is CASSLGLAFYEQYF. CDR3 DNA: TGTGCCAGCAGCCTGGGACTAGCGTTTTACGAGCAGTACTTC.

CDR3 protein: CASSLTRADVAFF. DNA for the CDR3: TGTGCCAGCAGTCTTACTAGGGCCGATGTAGCTTTCTTT. The rearrangement uses TRBV27 and TRBJ1-1; D uncertain. V was trimmed by 5 bases and J by 10 bases, leaving 17 bases between them. The CDR3 extends over 13 amino acids. Germline CDR1 and CDR2: MNHEY and SMNVEV (reference sequence).